A selection of T cell receptor beta chains follows, all from one sample in a study of T cells in localized non-small cell lung cancer. Method: immunoSEQ multiplex PCR; TCRdb's copy keeps in-frame clones and lacks some. The repertoire holds about 8,200 clones, nearly 60% seen once, with around 8.6% in the top ten. The sequences come from lymph node tissue, collected before any cancer treatment. The source is a male donor aged 60 or older with stage I squamous cell lung carcinoma. CDR3s include the opening cysteine and the closing phenylalanine or tryptophan. The D gene is left open where the match is weak. Clone size is shown for a subset of rows, as once, few, many or a class of expanded clone.

TRBJ2-1 TRBV29-1 - - CSVGQGRVIEQFF TGCAGCGTGGGGCAGGGCCGCGTAATAGAGCAGTTCTTC
TRBJ2-7 TRBV5-1 TRBD1 - CASTRDRSSYEQYF TGCGCCAGCACCCGGGACAGGAGCTCCTACGAGCAGTACTTC
TRBJ1-5 TRBV10-3 - once CAISESEGGDIRQPQHF TGTGCCATCAGTGAGTCAGAGGGTGGCGATATCAGGCAGCCCCAGCATTTT
TRBJ1-5 TRBV5-1 - few CASSHPGRAHQPQHF TGCGCCAGCAGCCATCCTGGACGGGCCCATCAGCCCCAGCATTTT
TRBJ2-1 TRBV29-1 TRBD2 - CSFLRTSGRNEQFF TGCAGCTTCCTGCGGACTAGCGGGAGAAATGAGCAGTTCTTC
TRBJ1-2 TRBV28 - - CASSLAGADGYTF TGTGCCAGCAGTTTAGCAGGGGCAGATGGCTACACCTTC
TRBJ1-3 TRBV15 - - CATSSIRGSGNTIYF TGTGCCACCAGCAGTATCCGGGGGTCTGGAAACACCATATATTTT
TRBJ1-1 TRBV19 - - CASSDINTEAFF TGTGCCAGTAGTGACATCAACACTGAAGCTTTCTTT
TRBJ2-1 TRBV10-2 TRBD2 - CASRYGTSGYEQFF TGCGCCAGCAGATACGGGACTAGCGGGTATGAGCAGTTCTTC
TRBJ2-1 TRBV6-8 TRBD2 once CASSLVVGSGRNEQFF TGTGCCAGCAGTTTAGTTGTGGGTAGCGGGAGAAATGAGCAGTTCTTC
TRBJ1-3 TRBV19 - - CASGQGWSGNTIYF TGTGCCAGTGGGCAGGGATGGTCTGGAAACACCATATATTTT
TRBJ1-2 TRBV9 - - CASSTGREGYTF TGTGCCAGCAGCACAGGGCGGGAAGGCTACACCTTC
TRBJ2-1 TRBV18 TRBD2 - CASSSRTSGRINEQFF TGTGCCAGCTCATCCCGGACTAGCGGGAGAATCAATGAGCAGTTCTTC
TRBJ2-7 TRBV10-2 TRBD2 once CASSLGTSGYEQYF TGCGCCAGCAGCCTAGGGACTAGCGGATACGAGCAGTACTTC
TRBJ1-3 TRBV5-1 - once CASSLEAISGNTIYF TGCGCCAGCAGCTTGGAGGCGATCTCTGGAAACACCATATATTTT
TRBJ2-1 TRBV25-1 - - CATIGRSSYNEQFF TGTGCCACCATCGGGCGTAGCTCCTACAATGAGCAGTTCTTC
TRBJ2-7 TRBV11-3 TRBD1 - CASSWVDRGGEQYF TGTGCCAGCAGCTGGGTAGACAGGGGCGGCGAGCAGTACTTC
TRBJ2-7 TRBV19 TRBD1 - CASSTPGQSYEQYF TGTGCCAGTAGTACGCCGGGACAGTCCTACGAGCAGTACTTC
TRBJ1-1 TRBV28 - - CASSLDSGRTEAFF TGTGCCAGCAGCCTGGACAGCGGGAGGACTGAAGCTTTCTTT
TRBJ2-1 TRBV28 TRBD2 - CASSKSGLATYNEQFF TGTGCCAGCAGTAAATCGGGACTAGCGACCTACAATGAGCAGTTCTTC
TRBJ2-7 TRBV7-2 - - CASSAGGGPADNYEQYF TGTGCCAGCAGCGCCGGTGGGGGCCCGGCAGACAACTACGAGCAGTACTTC
TRBJ2-2 TRBV6-8 - few CASAPGTGPITGELFF TGTGCCAGCGCCCCCGGGACGGGCCCTATCACCGGGGAGCTGTTTTTT
TRBJ1-5 TRBV30 - once CAWSSQHNQPQHF TGTGCCTGGAGTAGCCAGCACAATCAGCCCCAGCATTTT
TRBJ2-7 TRBV6-8 TRBD2 few CASRLKAGGTYEQYF TGTGCCAGCAGACTAAAAGCGGGAGGCACCTACGAGCAGTACTTC
TRBJ1-1 TRBV11-3 - - CASSLHGGERTEAFF TGTGCCAGCAGCCTACACGGAGGGGAGAGGACTGAAGCTTTCTTT
TRBJ1-1 TRBV9 - - CASSAGGRQFTEAFF TGTGCCAGCAGCGCAGGAGGGAGACAGTTCACTGAAGCTTTCTTT
TRBJ1-5 TRBV6-8 - few CASSRPDDQPQHF TGTGCCAGCAGTCGCCCGGACGATCAGCCCCAGCATTTT
TRBJ1-1 TRBV6-8 - few CAISVDSSNTEAFF TGTGCCATCAGTGTTGATTCGTCCAACACTGAAGCTTTCTTT
TRBJ1-1 TRBV19 - - CASIGRDINTEAFF TGTGCCAGTATAGGGCGGGACATCAACACTGAAGCTTTCTTT
TRBJ1-2 TRBV28 TRBD1 - CASRRTGGLYGYTF TGTGCCAGCAGAAGGACAGGGGGACTCTATGGCTACACCTTC
TRBJ2-5 TRBV9 TRBD2 few CASSLRTSGETQYF TGTGCCAGCAGTTTGAGGACTAGCGGAGAGACCCAGTACTTC
TRBJ2-7 TRBV27 TRBD1 - CATSEQTGVEQYF TGTGCCACCAGTGAACAAACAGGGGTCGAGCAGTACTTC
TRBJ2-2 TRBV11-3 - few CASSTRGWADTGELFF TGTGCCAGCAGCACAAGGGGATGGGCAGACACCGGGGAGCTGTTTTTT
TRBJ1-1 TRBV29-1 - - CSVEEQLAAPTEAFF TGCAGCGTTGAAGAACAATTGGCCGCACCCACTGAAGCTTTCTTT
TRBJ2-5 TRBV14 - - CASSQGIRYQETQYF TGTGCCAGCAGCCAGGGGATTCGGTACCAAGAGACCCAGTACTTC
TRBJ2-1 TRBV18 TRBD2 - CASSPGTSGQYNEQFF TGTGCCAGCTCACCAGGGACTAGCGGGCAGTACAATGAGCAGTTCTTC